What follows are 7 T cell receptor beta chains derived from one specimen sequenced in a study of a mutant IDH1 vaccine in newly diagnosed glioma. Some clones are missing from TCRdb's copy, which holds only in-frame ones; the method was immunoSEQ multiplex PCR. The table lists about 52,000 clones, 75% to 95% of them singletons. These receptors have no known antigen. Time point defined: week 11, during vaccination. Topical imiquimod was applied with each vaccine dose, which held 300 ug of mutant IDH1 20-mer peptide. The source material was PBMCs, sampled from a glioma patient whose treatment included an IDH1 peptide vaccine. These receptors were obtained from a man aged 50 to 60 with glioma.

The rearrangement links TRBV10-3 to TRBJ2-3, with D maybe TRBD1 (6 bases). V was clipped by 6 bases and J by 3 bases, with 10 bases between them. The CDR3 sequence is 13 residues long. Germline loops: CDR1 ENHRY, CDR2 SYGVKD. CDR3 sequence: CAISGQTTDTQYF. CDR3 in DNA: TGTGCCATCAGCGGACAGACTACAGATACGCAGTATTTT.

This clone was observed once. The V call is TRBV2, the J call TRBJ2-7; TRBD1 matches 9 bases. Germline CDR1 and CDR2: SNHLY and FYNNEI. This CDR3 has 16 residues. Trimming at V came to 2 bases and at J to 3 bases, leaving 8 bases not matched to a gene. CDR3 sequence (DNA): TGTGCCAGCAGTGAATACTGGGACAGGGTCATCTACGAGCAGTACTTC. Protein product: CASSEYWDRVIYEQYF. Filled out from reference TRBV2 and TRBJ2-7, the complete variable domain reads EPEVTQTPSHQVTQMGQEVILRCVPISNHLYFYWYRQILGQKVEFLVSFYNNEISEKSEIFDDQFSVERPDGSNFTLKIRSTKLEDSAMYFCASSEYWDRVIYEQYFGPGTRLTVT.

This chain links TRBV28 with TRBJ2-5; weak D call: TRBD2 (5 bases). CDR3 size: 13 residues. Between the trimmed V and J ends, which lost 6 bases and 7 bases, there was a span of 15 bases. The germline V gene encodes CDR1 MDHEN and CDR2 SYDVKM. This CDR3 reads CASRYPGLGTQYF. The CDR3 region has the DNA TGTGCCAGCAGGTACCCGGGGTTAGGGACCCAGTACTTC.

Concerning this clone itself: Its ends do not fully match the called genes, so a read error is possible. The DNA for the CDR3 is TGTGCTAGCAGCTCTATCCCCCAAGAGACCCAGTACTTC. Amino acids: CASSSIPQETQYF. The chain uses TRBV7-7 and TRBJ2-5; no firm D call. The CDR3 is 13 residues long. In germline, CDR1 is SSHAT, CDR2 FNYEAQ (reference sequence). Combining the CDR3 with reference TRBV7-7 and TRBJ2-5 gives the whole variable domain GAGVSQSPRYKVTKRGQDVTLRCDPISSHATLYWYQQALGQGPEFLTYFNYEAQPDKSGLPSDRFSAERPEGSISTLTIQRTEQRDSAMYRCASSSIPQETQYFGPGTRLLVL.

CDR3 region: CATSRDGRQGLGYTF. Here the CDR3 DNA reads TGTGCCACCAGCAGAGATGGGAGACAGGGGCTTGGCTACACCTTC. The chain joins TRBV15 to TRBJ1-2; 8 positions agree with TRBD1. V was pared by 0 bases and J by 7 bases, with 7 bases of the junction left unmatched. Germline assignment: CDR1 LNHNV and CDR2 YYDKDF (reference sequence). This CDR3 comprises 15 residues. The whole variable domain, remainder taken from reference TRBV15 and TRBJ1-2, is DAMVIQNPRYQVTQFGKPVTLSCSQTLNHNVMYWYQQKSSQAPKLLFHYYDKDFNNEADTPDNFQSRRPNTSFCFLDIRSPGLGDTAMYLCATSRDGRQGLGYTFGSGTRLTVV.

This sequence joins TRBV7-9 and TRBJ2-1; D is possibly TRBD1 (5 bases). Looked up from germline, CDR1 is SEHNR and CDR2 is FQNEAQ (reference sequence). V was pared by 5 bases and J by 12 bases, with 14 bases between. This CDR3 has 12 amino acids. Here the CDR3 DNA reads TGTGCCAGCAGCCCTCCAGGGCCTATGCAGTTCTTC. It translates to CASSPPGPMQFF.

The table lists this clone with a count of one. The chain links TRBV7-2 to TRBJ1-2, with 10 bases matching TRBD1. V lost 5 bases and J lost 4; bases outside the gene matches: 10. The CDR3 has 16 amino acids. Germline CDR1 SGHTA, CDR2 FQGNSA. CDR3 in amino acids: CASSPGGDRGGYGYTF. In DNA, the CDR3 is TGTGCCAGCAGCCCCGGGGGGGACAGGGGAGGCTATGGCTACACCTTC.